Following are 27 T cell receptor beta chains from one sample sequenced in a study of blood T cell repertoires in COVID-19. TCRdb keeps only in-frame clones here, not all; method: immunoSEQ multiplex PCR. The sample includes around 12,000 clones, roughly 89% of them seen just once. Specimen: peripheral blood. The receptors were sampled from a human donor with active COVID-19. The donor label of this sample is uncertain.

This clone was found once. The gene calls are TRBV28 and TRBJ1-2; TRBD1 matches at 8 bases. The CDR3 runs to 15 residues. After removal of 3 bases from V and 7 bases from J, the junction contained 10 bases not matched to a gene. The V gene's germline CDR1 is MDHEN and CDR2 SYDVKM. The CDR3 DNA is TGTGCCAGCAGTTTGGGTGGGGGACAGGCCACTGGCTACACCTTC. Protein: CASSLGGGQATGYTF.

The V call is TRBV2, the J call TRBJ2-5; 7 bases agree with TRBD1. V dropped 3 bases and J dropped 1; count of bases not matched to a gene: 2. This CDR3 region has 14 residues. CDR1 and CDR2 (germline): SNHLY, FYNNEI. This CDR3 is CASSETGTQETQYF. In DNA form, the CDR3 reads TGTGCCAGCAGTGAGACAGGGACCCAAGAGACCCAGTACTTC.

The rearrangement uses TRBV2 and TRBJ2-7; TRBD1 agrees at 12 bases. V lost 7 bases and J lost 5; bases outside the gene matches: 9. This CDR3 has 15 residues. The germline V gene encodes CDR1 SNHLY and CDR2 FYNNEI. The DNA for the CDR3 is TGTGCCAGCAACTTCCGGGACAGGGGGCCCCACGAGCAGTACTTC. It yields the protein CASNFRDRGPHEQYF.

This rearrangement joins TRBV5-4 to TRBJ2-3; 8 bases are shared with TRBD1. Trimming removed 1 base from V and 4 bases from J; junction bases left unmatched: 2. Germline lookup yields CDR1 SGHNT and CDR2 YYREEE (reference sequence). CDR3 length: 14 amino acids. The CDR3 nucleotides are TGTGCCAGCAGCTTGAGACAGGGGTCAGATACGCAGTATTTT. Its protein is CASSLRQGSDTQYF.

The chain employs TRBV5-1 and TRBJ2-7, with TRBD1 matching 8 bases. CDR1 and CDR2 from the germline V gene are SGHRS and YFSETQ. V lost 4 bases to trimming and J lost 3 bases; unmatched junction nucleotides: 9. This CDR3 is built from 15 residues. The CDR3: CASSPMTGDFYEQYF. CDR3 sequence (DNA): TGCGCCAGCAGCCCGATGACAGGGGATTTCTACGAGCAGTACTTC. The full variable domain, with the rest looked up from reference TRBV5-1 and TRBJ2-7, is KAGVTQTPRYLIKTRGQQVTLSCSPISGHRSVSWYQQTPGQGLQFLFEYFSETQRNKGNFPGRFSGRQFSNSRSEMNVSTLELGDSALYLCASSPMTGDFYEQYFGPGTRLTVT.

This chain uses TRBV14 with TRBJ1-1; maybe TRBD1 (6 bases). This CDR3 is built from 16 residues. Per the germline V gene, CDR1 is SGHDN and CDR2 is FVKESK. The V end lost 3 bases, the J end lost 6 bases, and 20 bases lay between the germline ends. The CDR3 loop is CASSHLTTGLRAEAFF. The CDR3 coding sequence is TGTGCCAGCAGCCATCTAACCACAGGGCTTCGGGCTGAAGCTTTCTTT.

The chain combines TRBV18 with TRBJ2-1; 7 nucleotides agree with TRBD1. This CDR3 region has 14 residues. Germline V gene sequence: CDR1 KGHSH, CDR2 LQKENI. V was clipped by 3 bases and J by 5 bases; unmatched bases: 4. The CDR3 region has the DNA TGTGCCAGCTCACCCGGGACAGCCAACAATGAGCAGTTCTTC. It is translated as CASSPGTANNEQFF.

The J gene is TRBJ1-1, the V gene TRBV12-3 or TRBV12-4, with D unresolved. Trimming took off 2 bases at V and 5 bases at J, with 6 bases between the two ends. The CDR3 runs to 12 residues. Here the CDR3 reads CASSLRGTEAFF. For the CDR3, the DNA is TGTGCCAGCAGTTTACGCGGGACTGAAGCTTTCTTT.

The chain couples TRBV7-9 to TRBJ1-2; 8 nucleotides line up with TRBD1. V gave up 4 bases and J gave up 3 bases; unmatched junction bases: 4. Looked up from germline, CDR1 is SEHNR and CDR2 is FQNEAQ (reference sequence). The CDR3 has 14 residues. The CDR3 DNA reads as TGTGCCAGCAGCTCCGGACAGGGAGACTATGGCTACACCTTC. Residues: CASSSGQGDYGYTF.

CDR3 nucleotides: TGCGCCAGCAGCCAAGATGACAGAGGACCCTATGGCTACACCTTC. Its protein product is CASSQDDRGPYGYTF. The chain couples TRBV4-1 to TRBJ1-2, with a tentative D call TRBD1 (5 bases). The V end was cut by 0 bases, the J end by 4 bases, with 12 bases between. The CDR3 extends over 15 amino acids. The germline CDR1 and CDR2 sequences are MGHRA and YSYEKL.

The chain links TRBV15 to TRBJ1-1, with unresolved D. CDR3 length equals 15 residues. Trimming took off 0 bases at V and 5 bases at J, with 13 bases between the two ends. The germline V gene encodes CDR1 LNHNV and CDR2 YYDKDF (reference sequence). CDR3 loop: CATSRDWQSGTEAFF. The CDR3 DNA follows: TGTGCCACCAGCAGAGATTGGCAGTCGGGGACTGAAGCTTTCTTT.

The chain recombines TRBV2 with TRBJ2-7, with D perhaps TRBD2 (6 bases). The CDR3 length is 14 residues. Germline V CDR1 and CDR2: SNHLY, FYNNEI. V was shortened by 7 bases and J by 4 bases, with 17 bases between the two germline ends. The DNA of the CDR3 is TGTGCCAGCACCAGAGGCGGGGCGCGGTACGAGCAGTACTTC. Protein sequence: CASTRGGARYEQYF.

V usage is TRBV7-9 and J usage is TRBJ2-3; 10 nucleotides line up with TRBD2. Per the germline V gene, CDR1 is SEHNR and CDR2 is FQNEAQ (reference sequence). The CDR3 runs to 16 residues. Trimming took 4 bases from V and 3 from J; bases not matched to a gene: 7. The CDR3 is CASSSQRTSGTDTQYF. The CDR3 DNA reads TGTGCCAGCAGCTCCCAGCGGACTAGCGGAACAGATACGCAGTATTTT. The full variable domain, in which reference TRBV7-9 and TRBJ2-3 provide the parts outside the CDR3, is DTGVSQNPRHKITKRGQNVTFRCDPISEHNRLYWYRQTLGQGPEFLTYFQNEAQLEKSRLLSDRFSAERPKGSFSTLEIQRTEQGDSAMYLCASSSQRTSGTDTQYFGPGTRLTVL.

This chain uses TRBV7-8 with TRBJ1-2, with D possibly being TRBD1 (5 bases). This CDR3 is built from 16 residues. Looked up from germline, CDR1 is SGHVS and CDR2 is FQNEAQ. Trimming left V 5 bases short and J 1 base short, with 17 bases between. The CDR3 sequence is CASSPGHLRDNYGYTF. The CDR3, as DNA: TGTGCCAGCAGCCCCGGACACCTCCGAGATAACTATGGCTACACCTTC. Variable domain in full (rest from reference TRBV7-8 and TRBJ1-2): GAGVSQSPRYKVAKRGQDVALRCDPISGHVSLFWYQQALGQGPEFLTYFQNEAQLDKSGLPSDRFFAERPEGSVSTLKIQRTQQEDSAVYLCASSPGHLRDNYGYTFGSGTRLTVV.

This chain joins TRBV3-1 (or the pseudogene TRBV3-2) and TRBJ2-5, with 14 bases lining up with TRBD2. V gave up 1 base and J gave up 2 bases; unmatched junction bases: 3. The CDR3 is 17 amino acids. CDR1 is LGHDT and CDR2 is YNNKEL in the germline V gene (reference sequence). The CDR3: CASSQGRTSGGQETQYF. For the CDR3, the DNA is TGTGCCAGCAGCCAAGGTCGGACTAGCGGGGGGCAAGAGACCCAGTACTTC.

This clone was detected a few times. The chain is built from TRBV25-1 and TRBJ2-2; 7 bases match TRBD1. CDR3 length: 16 residues. Germline V gives CDR1 MGHDK, CDR2 SYGVNS. Trimming removed 6 bases from V and 2 bases from J; junction bases left unmatched: 9. The CDR3 nucleotides are TGTGCCAGCAGGCCGTCAGGGACAGCAAACACCGGGGAGCTGTTTTTT. Encoded protein: CASRPSGTANTGELFF.

The rearrangement links TRBV3-1 (or the pseudogene TRBV3-2) to TRBJ2-5; 9 bases fit TRBD1. The CDR3 sequence is 15 residues long. V lost 0 bases to trimming and J lost 2 bases; unmatched junction nucleotides: 1. From germline, CDR1 is LGHDT and CDR2 YNNKEL (reference sequence). The CDR3 protein is CASSQETGGQETQYF. DNA for the CDR3: TGTGCCAGCAGCCAAGAGACAGGGGGTCAAGAGACCCAGTACTTC.

This chain links TRBV9 with TRBJ2-2; weak D call: TRBD2 (5 bases). With 0 bases removed from V and 2 bases from J, the gap between germline ends came to 8 bases. Germline lookup yields CDR1 SGDLS and CDR2 YYNGEE. The CDR3 length is 15 residues. CDR3 nucleotides: TGTGCCAGCAGCGTAGAAGGGAGAAACACCGGGGAGCTGTTTTTT. Translated: CASSVEGRNTGELFF.

V and J are TRBV7-9 and TRBJ1-1; maybe TRBD1 (6 bases). The CDR3 extends over 13 amino acids. Trimming shortened V by 10 bases and J by 0 bases, and 12 bases separated the two germline ends. Germline V gene sequence: CDR1 SEHNR, CDR2 FQNEAQ (reference sequence). Written as DNA, the CDR3 is TGTGCCACTATGGACAGCCTGAACACTGAAGCTTTCTTT. Protein: CATMDSLNTEAFF.

The chain carries TRBV6-5 and TRBJ1-6; D remains unclear. V was trimmed by 0 bases and J by 9 bases, leaving 12 bases between them. Germline values: CDR1 MNHEY, CDR2 SVGAGI. The CDR3 sequence is 15 residues long. CDR3 nucleotides: TGTGCCAGCAGTTACTCCGGCAGGAATAGTTCACCCCTCCACTTT. Translated, it gives CASSYSGRNSSPLHF.

The V call is TRBV2, the J call TRBJ2-7; a possible D gene is TRBD2 (6 bases). V lost 2 bases, J lost 6 bases, and 14 bases lay in between. CDR3 length: 14 amino acids. Per germline, CDR1 SNHLY and CDR2 FYNNEI. The CDR3 DNA is TGTGCCAGCAGTGAATATACTAGCCAAAGCGAGCAGTACTTC. The encoded protein is CASSEYTSQSEQYF.

The chain recombines TRBV7-6 with TRBJ2-1; the match to TRBD2 covers 11 bases. Trimming took 4 bases from V and 4 from J; bases not matched to a gene: 3. This CDR3 comprises 15 residues. In germline, CDR1 is SGHVS, CDR2 FNYEAQ. The CDR3 region is CASSSTSGGYNEQFF. The CDR3 DNA reads TGTGCCAGCAGCTCCACTAGCGGGGGTTACAATGAGCAGTTCTTC.

The V gene is TRBV7-3, the J gene TRBJ2-5; 7 bases line up with TRBD2. CDR1 SGHTA and CDR2 FQGTGA come from the germline V gene. This CDR3 has 15 residues. V shed 0 bases and J 1 base; nucleotides not matched to a gene: 2. The CDR3 loop reads CASSLTPGGQETQYF. For the CDR3, the DNA is TGTGCCAGCAGCTTAACCCCGGGGGGCCAAGAGACCCAGTACTTC. Combining the CDR3 with reference TRBV7-3 and TRBJ2-5 gives the whole variable domain GAGVSQTPSNKVTEKGKYVELRCDPISGHTALYWYRQSLGQGPEFLIYFQGTGAADDSGLPNDRFFAVRPEGSVSTLKIQRTERGDSAVYLCASSLTPGGQETQYFGPGTRLLVL.

The chain joins TRBV18 to TRBJ2-5; a possible D gene is TRBD1 (6 bases). The CDR3 loop spans 13 amino acids. CDR1 KGHSH and CDR2 LQKENI come from the germline V gene. With 3 bases removed from V and 4 bases from J, the gap between germline ends came to 9 bases. CDR3 sequence reads: CASSPLGGETQYF. CDR3 sequence (DNA): TGTGCCAGCTCACCGTTAGGGGGAGAGACCCAGTACTTC.

The gene calls are TRBV2 and TRBJ2-5; TRBD2 might be the D (5 bases). V was clipped by 5 bases and J by 5 bases, with 18 bases between them. This CDR3 spans 15 amino acids. Per germline, CDR1 SNHLY and CDR2 FYNNEI. CDR3 sequence: CASSPGFILRETQYF. CDR3 nucleotides: TGTGCCAGCAGTCCGGGATTCATTTTGCGGGAGACCCAGTACTTC.

The V and J genes are TRBV18 and TRBJ1-2; TRBD1 matches at 9 bases. The CDR3 totals 12 residues. V lost 8 bases and J lost 6; bases outside the gene matches: 4. Germline V CDR1 and CDR2: KGHSH, LQKENI. The CDR3: CASNRDRDGYTF. The CDR3 bases are TGTGCCAGCAACCGGGACAGGGATGGCTACACCTTC.

V gene TRBV3-1 (or the pseudogene TRBV3-2) combines with J gene TRBJ1-1, with 8 bases lining up with TRBD1. The V and J ends lost 6 bases and 6 bases, in that order; junction bases with no gene match: 12. CDR3 size: 15 residues. CDR1 and CDR2 (germline): LGHDT, YNNKEL (reference sequence). CDR3 DNA: TGTGCCAGCAGGGGGGGACAGGCCCCACCAGCTGAAGCTTTCTTT. It encodes CASRGGQAPPAEAFF.